The 5 T cell receptor beta chains reported below all come from one sample, sequenced in a study of cytomegalovirus exposure and HLA in healthy donors. PCR employed 60 Vbeta and 13 Jbeta primers. Some clones are missing from TCRdb's copy, which holds only in-frame ones; the method was immunoSEQ multiplex PCR. The sample carries roughly 67,000 clones, around 75% recorded once. Source material: PBMCs. The receptors come from a man in his fifties or sixties in good health and CMV-seropositive.

This clone was seen only once. This rearrangement joins TRBV11-2 to TRBJ1-6; 7 bases align to TRBD1. Losses at the gene ends were 3 bases for V and 7 bases for J; bases not matched to a gene: 6. CDR3 length: 15 amino acids. Looked up from germline, CDR1 is SGHAT and CDR2 is FQNNGV. CDR3 sequence reads: CASSFLRGQNSPLHF. The CDR3 nucleotides are TGTGCCAGCAGCTTCTTGAGGGGGCAAAATTCACCCCTCCACTTT.

The genes are TRBV19 and TRBJ2-7; D uncertain. The CDR3 runs 15 residues. Per the germline V gene, CDR1 is LNHDA and CDR2 is SQIVND (reference sequence). Trimming took off 5 bases at V and 3 bases at J, with 17 bases between the two ends. This CDR3 is CASSWVFQANYEQYF. The CDR3 coding sequence is TGTGCCAGTAGTTGGGTGTTCCAGGCGAACTACGAGCAGTACTTC.

The CDR3 DNA sequence: TGTGCCAGCAGCCCCCTCTGGGGGGTATTGGGAGAGACCCAGTACTTC. Translated: CASSPLWGVLGETQYF. V is TRBV11-2 and J is TRBJ2-5; D is possibly TRBD2 (6 bases). The CDR3 totals 16 residues. V was trimmed by 5 bases and J by 4 bases, leaving 20 bases between them. Germline V gene sequence: CDR1 SGHAT, CDR2 FQNNGV.

The chain uses TRBV6-5 and TRBJ2-1; TRBD2 matches at 8 bases. V shed 0 bases, J shed 4 bases, and the junction held 5 bases outside the gene matches. CDR1 is MNHEY and CDR2 is SVGAGI in the germline V gene. CDR3 length equals 16 residues. The CDR3 coding sequence is TGTGCCAGCAGTTACTCGAGCGGGAGTTCTTACAATGAGCAGTTCTTC. Residues: CASSYSSGSSYNEQFF.

The table lists this clone with a few counts. V usage is TRBV29-1 and J usage is TRBJ1-1; tentative D call: TRBD1 (6 bases). CDR1 SQVTM and CDR2 ANQGSEA come from the germline V gene. Deletions cut 4 bases from V and 0 bases from J, with 21 bases between. The CDR3 runs 17 residues. The CDR3 DNA sequence: TGCAGCGTTGTTCTACAGGGCCAGGCGAATTTGAACACTGAAGCTTTCTTT. Protein sequence: CSVVLQGQANLNTEAFF.